These T cell receptor beta chains were read from a single sample in a study of cytomegalovirus exposure and HLA in healthy donors. Generated by immunoSEQ multiplex PCR, the TCRdb table keeps only in-frame clones and is missing some. The table has roughly 250,000 clones, about 86% seen once; the top ten hold around 1.2%. The sample consisted of PBMCs. The receptors shown here come from a woman in her 30s in good health and CMV-seropositive. Both conserved end residues are part of each CDR3. The order of the fields is J gene, V gene, CDR3 protein.

TRBJ1-1 | TRBV25-1 | CASRLTLGNTEAFF
TRBJ2-7 | TRBV7-7 | CASSPGLAGGYEQYF
TRBJ2-7 | TRBV7-2 | CASSPIAGPYEQYF
TRBJ2-7 | TRBV9 | CASSRTGGIETYEQYF
TRBJ1-1 | TRBV30 | CAWSKGLGTEAFF
TRBJ2-5 | TRBV25-1 | CASSEGSLETQYF
TRBJ1-2 | TRBV25-1 | CASSDPQGGNYGYTF
TRBJ2-2 | TRBV2 | CASEAGQITGELFF
TRBJ2-7 | TRBV5-4 | CASSADRGTYEQYF
TRBJ2-7 | TRBV10-2 | CASSVTGTIYEQYF
TRBJ2-7 | TRBV5-6 | CASSLGTGVSYEQYF